Listed here are 25 T cell receptor beta chains from one sample, sequenced in a study of blood T cells in healthy people across ages. A sample-barcoded 5' primer and a J-beta primer mix were used in a second PCR of roughly 6 to 12 cycles. TCRdb called the 5' RACE reads again in MiXCR, with one record for every CDR3 protein. This sample carries 1.5 million to 2 million distinct CDR3 sequences, about 50% of them seen once, and the ten largest clones take more than 2%. The sample comprised blood. These receptors all come from a woman between 40 and 50 years old in good health.

The chain uses TRBV6-5 and TRBJ2-1; D call uncertain. In germline, CDR1 is MNHEY, CDR2 SVGAGI. V lost 2 bases and J 10 bases, leaving 3 bases between the germline ends. The CDR3 is 10 amino acids. The CDR3 DNA reads TGTGCCAGCAGTTACCCCGAGCAGTTCTTC. The encoded protein is CASSYPEQFF.

The chain is built from TRBV15 and TRBJ2-7, with D hard to call. The CDR3 runs 13 residues. Trimming took off 0 bases at V and 2 bases at J, with 5 bases between the two ends. Germline CDR1 reads LNHNV; CDR2 reads YYDKDF (reference sequence). DNA of the CDR3: TGTGCCACCAGCAGAGATCTTACCTACGAGCAGTACTTC. Residues: CATSRDLTYEQYF.

This clonotype was observed a few times. This chain uses TRBV29-1 with TRBJ2-5, with 11 positions matching TRBD1. In germline, CDR1 is SQVTM, CDR2 ANQGSEA. V trimming: 4 bases; J trimming: 4 bases; junction bases outside the gene matches: 8. The CDR3 is 15 residues long. The CDR3 loop is CSVAGTGGYGETQYF. CDR3 nucleotides: TGCAGCGTTGCCGGGACAGGGGGTTATGGAGAGACCCAGTACTTC. Full variable domain (outside the CDR3, taken from reference TRBV29-1 and TRBJ2-5): SAVISQKPSRDICQRGTSLTIQCQVDSQVTMMFWYRQQPGQSLTLIATANQGSEATYESGFVIDKFPISRPNLTFSTLTVSNMSPEDSSIYLCSVAGTGGYGETQYFGPGTRLLVL.

This clonotype has a handful of counts. This sequence joins TRBV29-1 and TRBJ1-2, with 8 bases identical to TRBD1. The CDR3 runs 11 residues. From germline, CDR1 is SQVTM and CDR2 ANQGSEA. V dropped 7 bases and J dropped 7; count of bases not matched to a gene: 5. This CDR3 reads CSGRTGSGYTF. The CDR3 nucleotides are TGCAGCGGGCGGACAGGGAGTGGCTACACCTTC.

This chain connects TRBV11-2 to TRBJ2-5, with 8 bases fitting TRBD2. The CDR3 contains 13 residues. CDR1 is SGHAT, CDR2 FQNNGV, per germline. Trimming took 5 bases from V and 9 from J; bases not matched to a gene: 8. The CDR3 region is CASSQPPGGAQYF. CDR3 sequence (DNA): TGTGCCAGCAGCCAGCCCCCCGGGGGGGCCCAGTACTTC.

This clonotype came up a few times. V usage is TRBV7-8 and J usage is TRBJ2-7, with D unclear. The end of the DNA aligns better with TRBJ2-5, so the J call may be wrong. Germline V gene sequence: CDR1 SGHVS, CDR2 FQNEAQ. The CDR3 totals 15 residues. The DNA for the CDR3 is TGTGCCAGCAGCCCCTACACAAACAAAGGGGAGACCCAGTACTTC. Encoded protein: CASSPYTNKGETQYF.

The V gene is TRBV12-3 or TRBV12-4, the J gene TRBJ1-5, with D uncertain. The CDR3 runs 11 residues. V lost 2 bases to trimming and J lost 11 bases, with 7 bases between them. The CDR3 reads CASSLRKAQHF. CDR3 bases: TGTGCCAGCAGTTTAAGAAAGGCCCAGCATTTT.

V usage is TRBV18 and J usage is TRBJ2-5, with 8 bases matching TRBD1. Per the germline V gene, CDR1 is KGHSH and CDR2 is LQKENI. V dropped 3 bases and J dropped 5; count of bases not matched to a gene: 11. The CDR3 covers 16 residues. The CDR3 loop reads CASSPSDRVIVETQYF. CDR3 sequence (DNA): TGTGCCAGCTCACCCTCGGACAGGGTTATTGTGGAGACCCAGTACTTC.

The chain joins TRBV20-1 to TRBJ2-5; a possible D gene is TRBD2 (6 bases). V lost 3 bases and J lost 4, with 15 bases in between. Germline V gene lookup returns CDR1 DFQATT and CDR2 SNEGSKA (reference sequence). This CDR3 is built from 14 residues. The CDR3 is CSASAQGGRETQYF. In DNA, the CDR3 is TGCAGTGCTAGTGCGCAGGGAGGTCGAGAGACCCAGTACTTC.

J is TRBJ1-2 and V is TRBV7-3; 7 bases are a match to TRBD1. CDR1 is SGHTA and CDR2 is FQGTGA in the germline V gene. There are 13 residues in the CDR3. Unmatched junction bases numbered 8, after V lost 4 bases and J lost 9 bases. CDR3 sequence: CASSSQGGGSYTF. CDR3 DNA sequence: TGTGCCAGCAGCTCGCAGGGGGGAGGTAGCTACACCTTC.

CDR3: CASSSSGTRNYGYTF. The CDR3 DNA is TGTGCCAGCAGCTCCTCCGGGACACGGAACTATGGCTACACCTTC. The chain has TRBV11-1 and TRBJ1-2, with a weak D call TRBD1 (6 bases). Germline values: CDR1 SGHAT, CDR2 FQDESV (reference sequence). Deletions cut 4 bases from V and 2 bases from J, with 14 bases between. This CDR3 comprises 15 residues.

CDR3 coding DNA: TGTGCCAGCAGCTTATACAGTGGCAGCCCCCTCATCGGTACGGGCTACACCTTC. Its protein is CASSLYSGSPLIGTGYTF. The rearrangement uses TRBV11-2 and TRBJ1-2; no reliable D call. This CDR3 contains 18 residues. Trimming took off 2 bases at V and 8 bases at J, with 27 bases between the two ends. Per germline, CDR1 SGHAT and CDR2 FQNNGV.

This chain joins TRBV20-1 and TRBJ2-7; no clear D. The closer fit of TRBJ2-5 to the DNA end suggests the J call may be wrong. CDR3 length: 13 residues. CDR1 is DFQATT, CDR2 SNEGSKA, per germline (reference sequence). The CDR3 DNA sequence: TGCAGTGCTAGCGGAAGTACCCATCAGACCCAGTACTTC. This codes for CSASGSTHQTQYF.

V and J are TRBV7-8 and TRBJ1-5; possible D gene TRBD1, 5 bases. The V end lost 5 bases, the J end lost 3 bases, and 20 bases lay between the germline ends. CDR1 is SGHVS, CDR2 FQNEAQ, per germline. The CDR3 sequence is 17 residues long. In nucleotides, the CDR3 is TGTGCCAGCAGCACCTCAGGAGGGGAGGGCCCCAATCAGCCCCAGCATTTT. Its protein is CASSTSGGEGPNQPQHF.

The chain joins TRBV7-9 to TRBJ2-1; no clear D. Germline V CDR1 and CDR2: SEHNR, FQNEAQ (reference sequence). The CDR3 sequence is 16 residues long. Trimming removed 1 base from V and 5 bases from J, with 15 bases in between. The CDR3 here is CASSLVGPALNNEQFF. The CDR3 coding sequence is TGTGCCAGCAGCTTAGTAGGTCCCGCCCTCAACAATGAGCAGTTCTTC.

The CDR3 protein is CASSAGLAGGGPYEQYF. The CDR3 DNA sequence: TGTGCCAGCAGCGCCGGACTAGCGGGGGGAGGCCCATACGAGCAGTACTTC. J is TRBJ2-4 and V is TRBV11-2; 14 nucleotides match TRBD2. The end of the DNA aligns better with TRBJ2-7, so the J call may be wrong. The CDR3 runs 17 residues. Germline CDR1 SGHAT, CDR2 FQNNGV.

The genes are TRBV6-2 or TRBV6-3 and TRBJ2-6; D assignment may be TRBD1 or TRBD2 (5 bases each). The V end was cut by 6 bases, the J end by 4 bases, with 13 bases between. The CDR3 contains 15 residues. Germline V gene data show CDR1 as MNHEY and CDR2 as SVGEGT. The CDR3 loop reads CASRTGTTGANVLTF. The CDR3 DNA follows: TGTGCCAGCAGAACTGGGACGACCGGGGCCAACGTCCTGACTTTC.

V is TRBV28 and J is TRBJ1-4; no clear D gene. The CDR3 is 16 amino acids. Germline CDR1 MDHEN, CDR2 SYDVKM. V lost 5 bases and J 3 bases, leaving 16 bases between the germline ends. The CDR3 spells CASSPPRGSANEKLFF. The DNA of the CDR3 is TGTGCCAGCAGTCCACCAAGAGGGTCGGCTAATGAAAAACTGTTTTTT.

This sequence joins TRBV27 and TRBJ2-6, with a possible D match to TRBD2 (6 bases). Germline values: CDR1 MNHEY, CDR2 SMNVEV (reference sequence). There are 16 residues in the CDR3. Trimming removed 2 bases from V and 3 bases from J, with 11 bases in between. CDR3: CASSLNGGGGANVLTF. The CDR3, as DNA: TGTGCCAGCAGTTTAAACGGGGGTGGTGGGGCCAACGTCCTGACTTTC.

J is TRBJ1-6 and V is TRBV6-6; the match to TRBD1 covers 7 bases. The CDR3 has 15 amino acids. The germline V gene encodes CDR1 MNHNY and CDR2 SVGAGI (reference sequence). Trimming cost V 8 bases and J 7 bases; bases outside gene matches: 11. The CDR3: CASLEGAFFNSPLHF. As DNA, the CDR3 is TGTGCCAGCCTGGAGGGGGCCTTCTTCAATTCACCCCTCCACTTT.

This clonotype appeared a few times. V gene TRBV7-9 combines with J gene TRBJ2-1, with 10 bases matching TRBD2. Germline V CDR1 and CDR2: SEHNR, FQNEAQ (reference sequence). The junction had 11 bases not matched to a gene; V was cut back by 3 bases and J by 0 bases. The CDR3 covers 19 residues. The CDR3 reads CASSFLTGSGGGSYNEQFF. The CDR3 DNA reads TGTGCCAGCAGCTTCCTAACGGGAAGCGGGGGGGGCTCCTACAATGAGCAGTTCTTC.

The gene calls are TRBV2 and TRBJ1-5; weak D call: TRBD1 (5 bases). CDR1 is SNHLY and CDR2 is FYNNEI in the germline V gene. The CDR3 length is 15 residues. The V end lost 6 bases, the J end lost 3 bases, and 15 bases lay between the germline ends. The DNA of the CDR3 is TGTGCCAGCAGGGGGGTTGAGGGATTCAATCAGCCCCAGCATTTT. Encoded protein: CASRGVEGFNQPQHF.

This clonotype showed up just a few times. CDR3 region: CASREWTGALYNEQFF. The CDR3 nucleotides read TGTGCCAGCAGGGAGTGGACAGGGGCCCTCTACAATGAGCAGTTCTTC. J is TRBJ2-1 and V is TRBV6-5, with TRBD1 identical over 9 bases. V shed 6 bases, J shed 3 bases, and the junction held 9 bases outside the gene matches. The germline V gene has CDR1 MNHEY and CDR2 SVGAGI. The CDR3 runs to 16 residues.

The CDR3 is CASSLRAGQNQPQHF. CDR3 in DNA: TGTGCCAGCAGTTTACGGGCAGGGCAGAATCAGCCCCAGCATTTT. This rearrangement joins TRBV12-3 or TRBV12-4 to TRBJ1-5; D may be TRBD1 (5 bases). V dropped 2 bases and J dropped 4 bases, with 12 bases sitting between them. The length of the CDR3 is 15 residues.

V and J are TRBV11-3 and TRBJ1-5; D perhaps matches TRBD1 (5 bases). Trimming took 10 bases from V and 4 from J, leaving 20 bases between them. Germline V CDR1 and CDR2: SGHNT, YENEEA. CDR3 length: 15 amino acids. CDR3 amino acids: CATDPTWGTNQPQHF. The DNA of the CDR3 is TGTGCCACCGACCCTACGTGGGGGACTAATCAGCCCCAGCATTTT. Complete variable domain (other parts from reference TRBV11-3 and TRBJ1-5): EAGVVQSPRYKIIEKKQPVAFWCNPISGHNTLYWYLQNLGQGPELLIRYENEEAVDDSQLPKDRFSAERLKGVDSTLKIQPAELGDSAVYLCATDPTWGTNQPQHFGDGTRLSIL.